The 16 T cell receptor beta chains below were found in one sample sequenced in a study of T cells after yellow fever vaccination (dated by TCRdb to the late 2010s). The treatment or condition label here, explained by the study, means: live attenuated yellow fever vaccine strain. The protocol used for the library was 5' RACE. For sequencing, an Illumina HiSeq 2500 was employed. The public reads were reanalyzed by TCRdb: fastp trimming at Q25, MiXCR alignment, in-frame beta chains only. Each CDR3 protein gets just one entry, which takes the most common genes and DNA from the rows behind it. Present in this sample are approximately 300,000 distinct CDR3 sequences, over 10% of which were seen just once. Of the sample, about 0.51% is held by the ten largest clones. Here the sequenced sample was CD4+ T cells sorted from PBMCs, taken 45 days after the yellow fever booster vaccination. These receptor sequences come from a man aged 25-45 years who received the YFV17D yellow fever vaccine.

The chain combines TRBV4-3 with TRBJ2-1; 8 bases are a match to TRBD1. Germline assignment: CDR1 LGHNA and CDR2 YSLEER. The CDR3 extends over 15 amino acids. The ends lost 0 bases at V and 3 bases at J; junction bases unmatched: 1. Here the CDR3 DNA reads TGCGCCAGCAGCCAAGAGGACAGGGTCTACAATGAGCAGTTCTTC. Encoded protein: CASSQEDRVYNEQFF.

The chain couples TRBV7-2 to TRBJ2-7; 8 nucleotides agree with TRBD2. Germline trimming cut 5 bases from V and 0 bases from J; bases unmatched to any gene: 12. The V gene's germline CDR1 is SGHTA and CDR2 FQGNSA. The CDR3 is 17 amino acids. In DNA, the CDR3 is TGTGCCAGCAGCCACGGGGGGGTATCGGGTTTCTCCTACGAGCAGTACTTC. Its translation: CASSHGGVSGFSYEQYF.

The genes are TRBV20-1 and TRBJ2-7, with 9 bases aligning to TRBD2. CDR1 is DFQATT, CDR2 SNEGSKA, per germline (reference sequence). This CDR3 is built from 13 residues. Trimming at V came to 3 bases and at J to 6 bases, leaving 6 bases not matched to a gene. The CDR3 here is CSASFSAGGEQYF. CDR3 in DNA: TGCAGTGCTAGTTTCTCAGCGGGAGGCGAGCAGTACTTC.

V is TRBV7-9 and J is TRBJ2-7; weak D call: TRBD2 (6 bases). The CDR3 has 13 amino acids. Trimming removed 5 bases from V and 8 bases from J, with 16 bases in between. The germline CDR1 and CDR2 sequences are SEHNR and FQNEAQ (reference sequence). CDR3 in amino acids: CASSRSTSVKQYF. The CDR3 DNA sequence: TGTGCCAGCAGCCGTTCGACTAGTGTTAAGCAGTACTTC.

The J gene is TRBJ2-1, the V gene TRBV6-2 or TRBV6-3, with 7 bases identical to TRBD2. Germline V lookup: CDR1 MNHEY, CDR2 SVGEGT. The CDR3 consists of 14 residues. V lost 4 bases and J lost 10; bases outside the gene matches: 10. CDR3 loop: CASSLEGGPLEQFF. The CDR3 bases are TGTGCCAGCAGTTTGGAGGGAGGGCCTTTAGAGCAGTTCTTC.

The table lists this clonotype with a few counts. V usage is TRBV20-1 and J usage is TRBJ2-1; 8 nucleotides line up with TRBD2. The V gene's germline CDR1 is DFQATT and CDR2 SNEGSKA (reference sequence). V lost 4 bases and J lost 0; bases outside the gene matches: 11. CDR3 length: 17 amino acids. The DNA for the CDR3 is TGCAGTGCTATCCGAGGTTTTAGCGGGACCTCCTACAATGAGCAGTTCTTC. Amino acids: CSAIRGFSGTSYNEQFF.

A few counts support this clonotype. The chain employs TRBV10-3 and TRBJ2-7; tentatively, D is TRBD1 (5 bases). The V and J ends lost 8 bases and 4 bases respectively, with 15 bases between them. The CDR3 contains 13 residues. CDR1 is ENHRY and CDR2 is SYGVKD in the germline V gene. The DNA for the CDR3 is TGTGCCATCTCTGGGCAGGGCATGTACGAGCAGTACTTC. The encoded protein is CAISGQGMYEQYF.

This chain links TRBV29-1 with TRBJ2-6; D possibly corresponds to TRBD2 (6 bases). In germline, CDR1 is SQVTM, CDR2 ANQGSEA. The CDR3 is 14 residues long. V was cut by 4 bases and J by 4 bases, with 11 bases left in between. The CDR3 loop reads CSVAQGGGANVLTF. The CDR3 DNA reads TGCAGCGTTGCTCAGGGAGGCGGGGCCAACGTCCTGACTTTC. Full variable domain (missing parts from reference TRBV29-1 and TRBJ2-6): SAVISQKPSRDICQRGTSLTIQCQVDSQVTMMFWYRQQPGQSLTLIATANQGSEATYESGFVIDKFPISRPNLTFSTLTVSNMSPEDSSIYLCSVAQGGGANVLTFGAGSRLTVL.

This clonotype was counted a few times. This sequence joins TRBV3-1 and TRBJ2-1, with D perhaps TRBD2 (6 bases). V was clipped by 0 bases and J by 6 bases, with 24 bases between them. Per germline, CDR1 LGHDT and CDR2 YNNKEL (reference sequence). There are 19 residues in the CDR3. The CDR3 DNA follows: TGTGCCAGCAGCCAAGAAAACCCAGTGATAGCGGAGTGGGGCAATGAGCAGTTCTTC. Encoded protein: CASSQENPVIAEWGNEQFF.

This clonotype was counted between two and nine times. This chain links TRBV7-2 with TRBJ2-7; D remains unclear. Trimming left V 0 bases short and J 9 bases short, with 15 bases between. CDR3 length equals 14 residues. Germline CDR1 reads SGHTA; CDR2 reads FQGNSA. Here the CDR3 DNA reads TGTGCCAGCAGCTTAGCGCCAAGGTTTGAGGTGCAGTACTTC. This sequence encodes CASSLAPRFEVQYF.

In this sample, this clonotype turned up a few times. The chain carries TRBV7-2 and TRBJ2-1; 9 nucleotides align to TRBD2. Per the germline V gene, CDR1 is SGHTA and CDR2 is FQGNSA. The CDR3 is made up of 13 amino acids. The CDR3 region has the DNA TGTAGCGGCGGGAGGGCAGGGTTCGGTGAGCAGTTCTTC. This sequence encodes CSGGRAGFGEQFF.

This clonotype occurred a few times. The chain has TRBV28 and TRBJ2-5, with a tentative D call TRBD1 (5 bases). The V and J ends lost 3 bases and 1 base respectively, with 12 bases between them. The CDR3 contains 15 residues. CDR1 and CDR2 from the germline V gene are MDHEN and SYDVKM. As DNA, the CDR3 is TGTGCCAGCAGTTTGTCCCATGGGGCCCAAGAGACCCAGTACTTC. It codes for CASSLSHGAQETQYF. Combining the CDR3 with reference TRBV28 and TRBJ2-5 gives the whole variable domain DVKVTQSSRYLVKRTGEKVFLECVQDMDHENMFWYRQDPGLGLRLIYFSYDVKMKEKGDIPEGYSVSREKKERFSLILESASTNQTSMYLCASSLSHGAQETQYFGPGTRLLVL.

The chain uses TRBV4-3 and TRBJ2-5, with D hard to call. There are 13 residues in the CDR3. The V end was cut by 1 base, the J end by 3 bases, with 6 bases between. Germline lookup yields CDR1 LGHNA and CDR2 YSLEER. The CDR3 spells CASSQGQEETQYF. CDR3 nucleotides: TGCGCCAGCAGCCAAGGTCAGGAAGAGACCCAGTACTTC.

The rearrangement joins TRBV29-1 to TRBJ2-1, with D perhaps given as TRBD1 or TRBD2 (5 bases each). The CDR3 spans 16 residues. Trimming pared 2 bases from V and 6 bases from J, leaving 20 bases between. The germline V gene encodes CDR1 SQVTM and CDR2 ANQGSEA. DNA of the CDR3: TGCAGCGTTGAACTTTCGGGACCTGCCTTGTCCAATGAGCAGTTCTTC. As protein: CSVELSGPALSNEQFF.

This clonotype was counted many times. The chain couples TRBV7-9 to TRBJ2-1; D not resolved. V was shortened by 4 bases and J by 6 bases, with 4 bases between the two germline ends. Germline lookup yields CDR1 SEHNR and CDR2 FQNEAQ (reference sequence). The CDR3 spans 11 residues. The DNA of the CDR3 is TGTGCCAGCAGCTCCCCCAATGAGCAGTTCTTC. As protein: CASSSPNEQFF.

This clonotype was seen only a few times. CDR3 region: CASSAMGDTQYF. The CDR3 DNA sequence: TGTGCCAGCAGCGCAATGGGGGATACGCAGTATTTT. The chain has TRBV9 and TRBJ2-3; no firm D call. This CDR3 region has 12 residues. V lost 3 bases and J 6 bases, leaving 8 bases between the germline ends. The germline V gene encodes CDR1 SGDLS and CDR2 YYNGEE.